This is a list of T cell receptor beta chains from one sample in a study of spatial heterogeneity in lung cancer. Each CDR3 protein gets one entry after TCRdb re-called the 5' RACE reads with MiXCR. Of 9,500 to 10,000 distinct CDR3 sequences listed, around 6% are singletons. Sequencing used lung tumor tissue, obtained at surgery. All receptors come from a female donor with early-stage non-small cell lung cancer. Each CDR3 is given with its conserved first and last residue. A D gene is named only where the DNA matches it firmly. Clone sizes are given selectively: once, few, many, or a class where the clone is expanded.

cdr3_aa	cdr3_nt	d_call	j_call	clone_size	v_call
CASSPDTSFIEQYF	TGTGCCAGCAGCCCGGATACTAGTTTTATCGAGCAGTACTTC	NA	TRBJ2-7	many	TRBV6-5
CASHGGGESYTF	TGTGCCAGCCATGGAGGGGGCGAAAGCTACACCTTC	TRBD1	TRBJ1-2	few	TRBV27
CASSFSGTASTDTQYF	TGTGCCAGCAGTTTTAGTGGGACGGCAAGCACAGATACGCAGTATTTT	NA	TRBJ2-3	NA	TRBV28
CASSATGLEAFF	TGTGCCAGCAGCGCCACAGGGCTAGAAGCTTTCTTT	NA	TRBJ1-1	many	TRBV9
CSASIDYSIILAKNIQYF	TGCAGTGCAAGCATAGACTATTCGATAATACTAGCCAAAAACATTCAGTACTTC	NA	TRBJ2-4	NA	TRBV20-1
CASSVGFGNQPQHF	TGTGCCAGCAGTGTAGGGTTTGGCAATCAGCCCCAGCATTTT	NA	TRBJ1-5	many	TRBV2
CASSFGTADQPQHF	TGTGCCAGCAGCTTCGGGACAGCCGATCAGCCCCAGCATTTT	TRBD1	TRBJ1-5	many	TRBV7-9
CARSIHGRDGYTF	TGTGCCCGGAGCATACACGGGCGGGATGGCTACACCTTC	NA	TRBJ1-2	NA	TRBV30
CASRGIFSQGNSGANVLTF	TGTGCCAGCAGGGGGATCTTTTCCCAGGGAAACTCTGGGGCCAACGTCCTGACTTTC	NA	TRBJ2-6	NA	TRBV6-1
CAISESSLGGGNQPQHF	TGTGCCATCAGTGAGTCAAGCCTGGGGGGAGGCAATCAGCCCCAGCATTTT	NA	TRBJ1-5	medium-sized	TRBV10-3
CASSSQVARTDEQYF	TGTGCCAGCAGCTCCCAGGTTGCTAGAACGGACGAGCAGTACTTC	NA	TRBJ2-7	many	TRBV3-1
CSARSVTFEETQYF	TGCAGTGCTAGATCCGTAACTTTCGAGGAGACCCAGTACTTC	NA	TRBJ2-5	medium-sized	TRBV20-1
CSVEANPQETQYF	TGCAGCGTTGAAGCTAATCCACAAGAGACCCAGTACTTC	NA	TRBJ2-5	NA	TRBV29-1
CASSLALDTQYF	TGTGCCAGCAGCTTAGCCCTAGATACGCAGTATTTT	NA	TRBJ2-3	few	TRBV7-9
CASSLGGFAQGDQPQHF	TGTGCCAGCAGTTTAGGTGGTTTCGCCCAGGGGGATCAGCCCCAGCATTTT	TRBD1	TRBJ1-5	many	TRBV12-3/TRBV12-4
CASSQDPWEQYF	TGTGCCAGCAGTCAGGATCCGTGGGAGCAGTACTTC	NA	TRBJ2-7	NA	TRBV6-6
CASSFRQGTLGYTF	TGTGCCAGCAGCTTTAGACAGGGGACTCTTGGCTACACCTTC	TRBD1	TRBJ1-2	few	TRBV7-2
CASSYGGSTGELFF	TGTGCCAGCAGTTACGGAGGAAGCACCGGGGAGCTGTTTTTT	NA	TRBJ2-2	few	TRBV6-2/TRBV6-3
CASSAGTGGLGPQHF	TGTGCCAGTAGCGCCGGGACAGGGGGATTGGGGCCCCAGCATTTT	TRBD1	TRBJ1-5	many	TRBV19
CASSQHRVPYNEQFF	TGTGCCAGCAGCCAACACAGGGTACCCTACAATGAGCAGTTCTTC	NA	TRBJ2-1	many	TRBV14
CASSLDGAGEKLFF	TGTGCCAGCAGTTTAGACGGGGCAGGGGAAAAACTGTTTTTT	NA	TRBJ1-4	many	TRBV28
CLAGGPNPTDTQYF	TGCCTAGCGGGAGGGCCGAATCCCACAGATACGCAGTATTTT	TRBD2	TRBJ2-3	medium-sized	TRBV28
CASSFSGTGGIEQFF	TGTGCCAGCAGCTTTTCCGGGACAGGGGGCATTGAGCAGTTCTTC	TRBD1	TRBJ2-1	few	TRBV7-9
CASSPRPGGAETQYF	TGCGCCAGCAGCCCCCGCCCCGGGGGAGCAGAGACCCAGTACTTC	NA	TRBJ2-5	medium-sized	TRBV4-3
CASSLNQETQYF	TGTGCCAGCAGCTTAAACCAAGAGACCCAGTACTTC	NA	TRBJ2-5	few	TRBV7-9
CASSRDGKNTEAFF	TGTGCCAGCAGCCGGGACGGGAAGAACACTGAAGCTTTCTTT	NA	TRBJ1-1	medium-sized	TRBV4-2
CSAGTNSNQPQHF	TGCAGTGCAGGGACTAATAGCAATCAGCCCCAGCATTTT	NA	TRBJ1-5	medium-sized	TRBV20-1
CASTPQSGFSPLHF	TGTGCCAGCACCCCTCAAAGTGGGTTTTCACCCCTCCACTTT	NA	TRBJ1-6	medium-sized	TRBV27
CASSGGAGPYNEQFF	TGTGCCAGCAGCGGGGGGGCAGGGCCTTACAATGAGCAGTTCTTC	NA	TRBJ2-1	NA	TRBV7-2
CASSLLASQETQYF	TGTGCCAGCAGCTTATTGGCTAGCCAAGAGACCCAGTACTTC	NA	TRBJ2-5	once	TRBV7-3
CASSLVTGGAHGYTF	TGTGCCAGCAGTTTAGTAACAGGGGGCGCGCATGGCTACACCTTC	TRBD1	TRBJ1-2	many	TRBV27
CASVPPGRVSYEQYF	TGTGCCAGCGTCCCCCCGGGGCGAGTCTCCTACGAGCAGTACTTC	NA	TRBJ2-7	medium-sized	TRBV7-9
CASSYSSGGLDNSPLHF	TGTGCCAGCAGTTACTCTTCCGGCGGGTTAGATAATTCACCCCTCCACTTT	NA	TRBJ1-6	few	TRBV6-5
CSGLAPTTGRGTYNEQFF	TGCAGCGGCCTAGCACCCACCACTGGGCGGGGTACCTACAATGAGCAGTTCTTC	NA	TRBJ2-1	medium-sized	TRBV29-1
CASVGPNTEAFF	TGCGCCAGCGTCGGTCCAAACACTGAAGCTTTCTTT	NA	TRBJ1-1	many	TRBV5-1
CASSQDGGLALNEQFF	TGTGCCAGCAGCCAAGATGGAGGACTAGCGTTGAATGAGCAGTTCTTC	TRBD2	TRBJ2-1	many	TRBV3-1
CSASIPGDEEEKLFF	TGCAGTGCTAGTATCCCAGGGGACGAGGAAGAAAAACTGTTTTTT	NA	TRBJ1-4	many	TRBV20-1
CSARYGGHLGTEAFF	TGCAGTGCTAGGTACGGGGGGCATTTGGGCACTGAAGCTTTCTTT	NA	TRBJ1-1	few	TRBV20-1
CASSPRTGGANYGYTF	TGTGCCAGCAGTCCAAGGACTGGCGGAGCTAACTATGGCTACACCTTC	NA	TRBJ1-2	NA	TRBV28
CASSRTSGPNEQFF	TGTGCCAGCAGCCGGACTAGCGGTCCCAATGAGCAGTTCTTC	TRBD2	TRBJ2-1	medium-sized	TRBV7-2
CASSLRISGTEAFF	TGTGCCAGCAGTTTACGGATTTCGGGCACTGAAGCTTTCTTT	NA	TRBJ1-1	many	TRBV27
CASSLRQLNTEAFF	TGTGCCAGCAGTTTGCGCCAATTGAACACTGAAGCTTTCTTT	NA	TRBJ1-1	few	TRBV12-3/TRBV12-4
CSARGTSGSSSYNEQFF	TGCAGTGCTCGGGGGACTAGCGGGTCCTCCTCCTACAATGAGCAGTTCTTC	TRBD2	TRBJ2-1	many	TRBV20-1
CASSPTSGGANEQFF	TGTGCCAGCAGCCCGACTAGCGGGGGGGCCAATGAGCAGTTCTTC	TRBD2	TRBJ2-1	few	TRBV7-3
CASSPDRQLSNSPLHF	TGTGCCAGCAGCCCGGACAGACAGCTCTCCAATTCACCCCTCCACTTT	NA	TRBJ1-6	NA	TRBV14
CASSSLTGKLRGYTF	TGTGCCAGCAGCTCCCTGACAGGCAAGTTACGTGGCTACACCTTC	NA	TRBJ1-2	many	TRBV7-9
CASRGGWSEAFF	TGTGCCAGCAGAGGAGGTTGGAGTGAAGCTTTCTTT	NA	TRBJ1-1	few	TRBV27
CASSSSQGDEKLFF	TGCGCCAGCAGCTCTAGCCAGGGGGATGAAAAACTGTTTTTT	TRBD1	TRBJ1-4	NA	TRBV5-1
CSARGRGGYGYTF	TGCAGTGCTAGAGGCAGGGGAGGGTATGGCTACACCTTC	NA	TRBJ1-2	few	TRBV20-1
CASSLGSWTMGEKLFF	TGTGCCAGCAGCTTAGGTTCTTGGACTATGGGTGAAAAACTGTTTTTT	NA	TRBJ1-4	many	TRBV7-8
CASSFTPGSYEQYF	TGTGCCAGCAGCTTTACCCCGGGGTCCTACGAGCAGTACTTC	NA	TRBJ2-7	NA	TRBV7-2
CASSPDGQAGSIQYF	TGCGCCAGCAGCCCGGACGGACAGGCAGGAAGCATTCAGTACTTC	TRBD1	TRBJ2-4	many	TRBV5-1